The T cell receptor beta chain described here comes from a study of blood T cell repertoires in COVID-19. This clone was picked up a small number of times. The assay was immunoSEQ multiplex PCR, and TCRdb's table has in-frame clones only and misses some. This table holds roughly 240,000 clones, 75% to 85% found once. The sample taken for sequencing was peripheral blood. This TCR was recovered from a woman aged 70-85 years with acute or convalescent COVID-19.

DNA for the CDR3: TGTGCCAGCAGCTTACTCCCGGACACCTCCTACGAGCAGTACTTC. It codes for CASSLLPDTSYEQYF. The chain couples TRBV7-6 to TRBJ2-7, with TRBD1 as a possible D gene (5 bases). Looked up from germline, CDR1 is SGHVS and CDR2 is FNYEAQ. The V gene lost 2 bases and the J gene lost 0 bases, with 11 bases spanning the gap. The CDR3 has 15 residues.